These 22 T cell receptor beta chains were sequenced from one sample in a study of regulatory T cells in long-lasting Graves disease. The time point here: newly diagnosed GD, antithyroid drugs for less than 3 months. From RNA extracted from PBMCs, the TCR library was made. Libraries of TCR beta came from iRepertoire HTBI primers plus Arm-PCR of CDR3 regions. TCRdb reprocessed the multiplex PCR reads via MiXCR and lists one record per CDR3 protein. Altogether 400,000 to 500,000 distinct CDR3 sequences are present, 12% to 15% being singletons, with the ten largest covering roughly 18%. The sample also formed part of further work on T cells in Graves' hyperthyroidism and ophthalmopathy.

Sample: peripheral blood mononuclear cells (PBMCs), taken at new diagnosis, from a patient treated with antithyroid drugs. Receptors originate from a woman in her fifties or sixties with Graves disease.

J is TRBJ1-1 and V is TRBV9; D unresolved. The CDR3 length is 16 residues. Trimming left V 0 bases short and J 0 bases short, with 12 bases between. Germline CDR1 and CDR2: SGDLS and YYNGEE. DNA of the CDR3: TGTGCCAGCAGCGTAGTTTCGGAGGGCTTGAACACTGAAGCTTTCTTT. This encodes CASSVVSEGLNTEAFF.

This rearrangement joins TRBV30 to TRBJ2-3, with 8 bases lining up with TRBD1. V lost 0 bases to trimming and J lost 2 bases; unmatched junction nucleotides: 10. This CDR3 comprises 17 residues. CDR1 GTSNPN and CDR2 SVGIG come from the germline V gene (reference sequence). DNA for the CDR3: TGTGCCTGGAGTGTATGGTCAGGGGGCGGGCTCACAGATACGCAGTATTTT. This translates into CAWSVWSGGGLTDTQYF. Looking up the rest from reference TRBV30 and TRBJ2-3 gives the full variable domain: SQTIHQWPATLVQPVGSPLSLECTVEGTSNPNLYWYRQAAGRGLQLLFYSVGIGQISSEVPQNLSASRPQDRQFILSSKKLLLSDSGFYLCAWSVWSGGGLTDTQYFGPGTRLTVL.

CDR3 amino acids: CASSPSTGVSYNEQFF. Here the CDR3 DNA reads TGTGCCAGCTCACCATCGACAGGGGTATCCTACAATGAGCAGTTCTTC. The rearrangement joins TRBV18 to TRBJ2-1; 8 nucleotides agree with TRBD1. Looked up from germline, CDR1 is KGHSH and CDR2 is LQKENI. The CDR3 totals 16 residues. With 2 bases clipped from V and 1 base from J, the junction kept 4 bases outside the gene matches.

A word on this clonotype: Given a much more abundant clone one base away, this may be a read error. The V gene is TRBV6-1, the J gene TRBJ2-3, with D possibly matching TRBD2 (5 bases). The assigned J gene may be wrong: the sequence end matches TRBJ2-7 better. CDR1 and CDR2 from the germline V gene are MNHNS and SASEGT. The CDR3 runs 13 residues. The CDR3 DNA sequence: TGTACCAGCGGCTGGGATGCAGGCCAGCAGCAGTACTTC. This sequence encodes CTSGWDAGQQQYF.

To note about this clonotype: A much larger clone lies one base from this, so it may be a read error. This chain joins TRBV3-1 and TRBJ2-7; the match to TRBD1 covers 9 bases. The CDR3 length is 15 residues. Germline CDR1 reads LGHDT; CDR2 reads YNNKEL (reference sequence). This CDR3 is CASSQWDRVSHEQCF. As DNA, the CDR3 is TGTGCCAGCAGCCAATGGGACAGGGTTTCCCACGAGCAGTGCTTC.

This clonotype has at least ten counts. The chain carries TRBV28 and TRBJ2-1, with 14 nucleotides matching TRBD2. The CDR3 loop spans 17 amino acids. Trimming at V came to 6 bases and at J to 3 bases, leaving 7 bases not matched to a gene. In germline, CDR1 is MDHEN, CDR2 SYDVKM. The CDR3: CASSLLGLAGVYNEQFF. The CDR3 DNA reads TGTGCCAGCAGCCTACTGGGACTAGCGGGAGTCTACAATGAGCAGTTCTTC. Full variable domain (missing parts from reference TRBV28 and TRBJ2-1): DVKVTQSSRYLVKRTGEKVFLECVQDMDHENMFWYRQDPGLGLRLIYFSYDVKMKEKGDIPEGYSVSREKKERFSLILESASTNQTSMYLCASSLLGLAGVYNEQFFGPGTRLTVL.

This clonotype occurred many times. The gene calls are TRBV7-3 and TRBJ2-5, with 14 bases lining up with TRBD2. V was clipped by 3 bases and J by 5 bases; unmatched bases: 2. The CDR3 totals 15 residues. Germline-derived CDR1 and CDR2 are SGHTA and FQGTGA. The CDR3 protein is CASSLGLAGVETQYF. For the CDR3, the DNA is TGTGCCAGCAGCTTGGGACTAGCGGGAGTGGAGACCCAGTACTTC.

A few counts support this clonotype. The chain is built from TRBV9 and TRBJ2-2; no clear D. This CDR3 has 14 residues. The germline CDR1 and CDR2 sequences are SGDLS and YYNGEE. The germline V and J ends were trimmed by 5 bases and 3 bases, with 11 bases remaining between them. The CDR3 region is CASRLNRDTGELFF. The CDR3 DNA is TGTGCCAGCAGACTTAATAGGGACACCGGGGAGCTGTTTTTT.

This clonotype was counted ten times or more. The chain joins TRBV28 to TRBJ2-2; a possible D gene is TRBD2 (6 bases). The germline CDR1 and CDR2 sequences are MDHEN and SYDVKM. The CDR3 has 16 residues. Trimming removed 3 bases from V and 0 bases from J, with 11 bases in between. CDR3 DNA sequence: TGTGCCAGCAGTTTCTGGGGACTCTCGAACACCGGGGAGCTGTTTTTT. Translated: CASSFWGLSNTGELFF.

A few counts support this clonotype. J is TRBJ2-1 and V is TRBV20-1; TRBD2 might be the D (6 bases). The CDR3 length is 17 residues. Germline CDR1 is DFQATT and CDR2 is SNEGSKA (reference sequence). Trimming pared 5 bases from V and 0 bases from J, leaving 20 bases between. The CDR3 region is CSAGGALWGSSYNEQFF. The CDR3 DNA reads as TGCAGTGCTGGAGGGGCACTCTGGGGGAGCTCCTACAATGAGCAGTTCTTC.

The chain combines TRBV6-1 with TRBJ2-7; 7 nucleotides match TRBD1. The trim removed 4 bases at V and 7 bases at J, leaving 7 bases unmatched. Germline CDR1 is MNHNS and CDR2 is SASEGT. This CDR3 is built from 13 residues. In DNA, the CDR3 is TGTGCCAGCAGTGGGGACAGAGTGGGGGAGCAGTACTTC. Translation: CASSGDRVGEQYF.

In this sample, this clonotype turned up many times. The J gene is TRBJ2-2, the V gene TRBV5-1; D unclear. V was shortened by 0 bases and J by 0 bases, with 9 bases between the two germline ends. Germline CDR1 SGHRS, CDR2 YFSETQ. The CDR3 has 16 residues. The CDR3 DNA reads as TGCGCCAGCAGCTTGGCCCACAGTACGAACACCGGGGAGCTGTTTTTT. This translates into CASSLAHSTNTGELFF.

This clonotype was counted many times. The chain has TRBV12-3 or TRBV12-4 and TRBJ2-7; D unclear. With 3 bases removed from V and 4 bases from J, the gap between germline ends came to 10 bases. The CDR3 length is 13 residues. The CDR3 protein is CASSFALTYEQYF. CDR3 DNA: TGTGCCAGCAGTTTTGCTCTGACGTACGAGCAGTACTTC.

Regarding this clonotype: A much bigger clone sits one base away, suggesting this may be a read error. The CDR3 does not close with the conserved phenylalanine or tryptophan, likely indicating a read error. The gene calls are TRBV3-1 and TRBJ2-3; no reliable D call. The CDR3 has 12 amino acids. The germline gives CDR1 LGHDT, CDR2 YNNKEL (reference sequence). Trimming shortened V by 1 base and J by 11 bases, and 10 bases separated the two germline ends. The DNA for the CDR3 is TGTGCCAGCAGCCAAGTGGTGGGTCTGCAGTATCTT. This encodes CASSQVVGLQYL.

The table lists this clonotype with many counts. The chain employs TRBV7-3 and TRBJ2-3; D assignment may be TRBD1 or TRBD2 (5 bases each). The germline V gene has CDR1 SGHTA and CDR2 FQGTGA. This CDR3 has 14 amino acids. Trimming took off 0 bases at V and 3 bases at J, with 7 bases between the two ends. The CDR3, as DNA: TGTGCCAGCAGCTTAACGGGACGTACAGATACGCAGTATTTT. This gives the protein CASSLTGRTDTQYF.

This clonotype has more than one count but fewer than ten. This may arise from a read error, as a much more abundant clone is one base away. The chain carries TRBV5-5 and TRBJ2-7, with 7 bases identical to TRBD1. CDR1 is SGHKS, CDR2 YYEKEE, per germline (reference sequence). The CDR3 sequence is 12 residues long. CDR3 sequence reads: CANSPDRHEQYF. The DNA for the CDR3 is TGTGCCAACAGCCCGGACAGGCACGAGCAGTACTTC.

This clonotype was detected a few times. This rearrangement joins TRBV18 to TRBJ2-2; 13 positions match TRBD2. CDR3 length: 16 residues. V was pared by 3 bases and J by 6 bases, with 4 bases of the junction left unmatched. Germline V lookup: CDR1 KGHSH, CDR2 LQKENI. The CDR3 here is CASSPGTSGAAGELFF. CDR3 DNA sequence: TGTGCCAGCTCACCGGGGACTAGCGGGGCGGCCGGGGAGCTGTTTTTT.

The chain recombines TRBV30 with TRBJ1-1, with a weak D call TRBD1 (6 bases). Germline CDR1 reads GTSNPN; CDR2 reads SVGIG (reference sequence). The CDR3 totals 13 residues. Trimming removed 5 bases from V and 1 base from J, with 11 bases in between. CDR3 DNA sequence: TGTGCCTGGGTGCGGACAGCGAACACTGAAGCTTTCTTT. Its protein product is CAWVRTANTEAFF. Drawing the rest from reference TRBV30 and TRBJ1-1, the complete variable domain is SQTIHQWPATLVQPVGSPLSLECTVEGTSNPNLYWYRQAAGRGLQLLFYSVGIGQISSEVPQNLSASRPQDRQFILSSKKLLLSDSGFYLCAWVRTANTEAFFGQGTRLTVV.

This clonotype has only a few counts. The V call is TRBV27, the J call TRBJ2-1; D gene ambiguous. Germline CDR1 and CDR2: MNHEY and SMNVEV (reference sequence). The CDR3 is made up of 11 amino acids. V was cut by 7 bases and J by 4 bases, with 5 bases left in between. Here the CDR3 DNA reads TGTGCCAGCACCTATTACAATGAGCAGTTCTTC. It specifies CASTYYNEQFF.

This clonotype came up many times. The genes are TRBV28 and TRBJ2-7; 9 bases fit TRBD1. The V and J ends lost 6 bases and 3 bases, in that order; junction bases with no gene match: 9. This CDR3 comprises 15 residues. CDR1 and CDR2 (germline): MDHEN, SYDVKM. CDR3: CASSSGGQGFYEQYF. The CDR3 nucleotides are TGTGCCAGCAGCTCAGGAGGACAGGGGTTCTACGAGCAGTACTTC.

CDR3: CASSQEGRQTGHGNQPQHF. CDR3 nucleotide sequence: TGCGCCAGCAGCCAAGAGGGGCGGCAGACTGGGCACGGCAATCAGCCCCAGCATTTT. The chain is built from TRBV4-1 and TRBJ1-5, with D perhaps TRBD1 (5 bases). The CDR3 is made up of 19 amino acids. V lost 0 bases to trimming and J lost 2 bases, with 20 bases between them. Germline loops: CDR1 MGHRA, CDR2 YSYEKL.

In its sample, this clonotype was seen once. Possible read error: a much larger clone is one base away. The rearrangement joins TRBV5-1 to TRBJ2-1, with 8 bases matching TRBD2. The CDR3 is 16 residues long. CDR1 and CDR2 (germline): SGHRS, YFSETQ. Losses at the gene ends were 6 bases for V and 5 bases for J; bases not matched to a gene: 13. As DNA, the CDR3 is TGCGCCAGCACCGTGGGGTCTAGCGGGCTACACAATGAGCAGTTCTTC. Its translation is CASTVGSSGLHNEQFF.